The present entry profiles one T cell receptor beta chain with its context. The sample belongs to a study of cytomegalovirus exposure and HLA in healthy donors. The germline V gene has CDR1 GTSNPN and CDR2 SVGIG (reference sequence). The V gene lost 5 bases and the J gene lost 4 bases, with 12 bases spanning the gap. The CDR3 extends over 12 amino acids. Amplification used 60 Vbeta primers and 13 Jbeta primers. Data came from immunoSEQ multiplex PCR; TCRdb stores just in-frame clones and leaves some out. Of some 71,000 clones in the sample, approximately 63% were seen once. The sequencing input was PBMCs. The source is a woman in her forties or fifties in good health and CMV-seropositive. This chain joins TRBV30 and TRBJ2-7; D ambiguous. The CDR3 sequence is CAWSRLAYEQYF. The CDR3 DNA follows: TGTGCCTGGTCCCGTCTGGCTTACGAGCAGTACTTC.